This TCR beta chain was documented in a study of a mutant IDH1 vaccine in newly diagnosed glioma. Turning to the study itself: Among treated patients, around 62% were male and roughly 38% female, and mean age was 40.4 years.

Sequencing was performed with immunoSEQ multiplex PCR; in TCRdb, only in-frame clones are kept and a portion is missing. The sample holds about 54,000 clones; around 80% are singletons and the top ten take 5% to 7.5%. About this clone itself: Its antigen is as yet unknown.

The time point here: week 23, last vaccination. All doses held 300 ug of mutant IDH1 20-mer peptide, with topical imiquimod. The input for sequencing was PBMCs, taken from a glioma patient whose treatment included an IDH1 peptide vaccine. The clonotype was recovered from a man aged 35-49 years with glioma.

The CDR3 protein is CASSLDGNYGYTF. The CDR3 bases are TGTGCCAGCAGTTTGGACGGGAACTATGGCTACACCTTC. The J gene is TRBJ1-2, the V gene TRBV27; D ambiguous. CDR3 length: 13 residues. Germline V gene lookup returns CDR1 MNHEY and CDR2 SMNVEV (reference sequence). Trimming stripped 3 bases from V and 2 bases from J, with 7 bases between.